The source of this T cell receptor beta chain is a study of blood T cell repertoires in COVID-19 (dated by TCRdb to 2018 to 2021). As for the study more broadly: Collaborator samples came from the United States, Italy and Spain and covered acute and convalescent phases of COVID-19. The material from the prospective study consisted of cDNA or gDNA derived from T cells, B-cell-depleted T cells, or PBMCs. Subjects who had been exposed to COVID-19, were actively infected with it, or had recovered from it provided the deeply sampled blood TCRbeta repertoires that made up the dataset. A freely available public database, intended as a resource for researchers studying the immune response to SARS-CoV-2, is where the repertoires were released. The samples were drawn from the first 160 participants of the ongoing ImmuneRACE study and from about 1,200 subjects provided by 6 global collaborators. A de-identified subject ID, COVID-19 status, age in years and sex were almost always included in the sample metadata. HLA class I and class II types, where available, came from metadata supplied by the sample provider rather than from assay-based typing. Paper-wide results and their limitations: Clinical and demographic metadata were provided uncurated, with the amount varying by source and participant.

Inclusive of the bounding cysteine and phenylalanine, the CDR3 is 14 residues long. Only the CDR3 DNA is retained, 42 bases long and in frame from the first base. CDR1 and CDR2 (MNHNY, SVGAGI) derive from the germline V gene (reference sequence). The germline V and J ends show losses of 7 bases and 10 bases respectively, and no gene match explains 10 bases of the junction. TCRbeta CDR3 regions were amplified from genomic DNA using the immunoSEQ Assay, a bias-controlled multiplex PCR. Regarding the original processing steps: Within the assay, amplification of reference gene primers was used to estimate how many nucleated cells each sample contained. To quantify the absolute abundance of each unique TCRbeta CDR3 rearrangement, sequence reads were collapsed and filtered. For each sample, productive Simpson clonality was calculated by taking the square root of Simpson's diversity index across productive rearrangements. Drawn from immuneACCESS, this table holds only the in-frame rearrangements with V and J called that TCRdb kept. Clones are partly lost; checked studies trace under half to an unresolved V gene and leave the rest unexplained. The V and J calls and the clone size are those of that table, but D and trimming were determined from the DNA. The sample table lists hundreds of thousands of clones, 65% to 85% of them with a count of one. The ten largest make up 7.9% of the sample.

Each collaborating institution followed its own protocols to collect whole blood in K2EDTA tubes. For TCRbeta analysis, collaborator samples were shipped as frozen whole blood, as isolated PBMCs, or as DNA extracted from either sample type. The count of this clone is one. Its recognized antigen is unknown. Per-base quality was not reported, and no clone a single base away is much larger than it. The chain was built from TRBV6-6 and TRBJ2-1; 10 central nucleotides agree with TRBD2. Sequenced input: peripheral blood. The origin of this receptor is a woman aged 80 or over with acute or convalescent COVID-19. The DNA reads TGTGCCAGCATGACGTCCGGGACTAGCGTAGAGCAGTTCTTC. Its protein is CASMTSGTSVEQFF.